Sequencing of this T cell receptor (beta chain) was carried out in a study of regulatory T cells in long-lasting Graves disease. Regarding time point: newly diagnosed GD, antithyroid drugs for less than 3 months. PBMC-extracted RNA yielded the TCR library. HTBI primers from iRepertoire and Arm-PCR of CDR3 regions yielded the TCR beta libraries. MiXCR, applied by TCRdb to the multiplex PCR reads, yields one record per CDR3 protein. Altogether around 360,000 distinct CDR3 sequences are present, about 16% being singletons, with the ten largest covering roughly a fifth. This clonotype was detected many times. This CDR3 has 14 amino acids. In germline, CDR1 is MNHEY, CDR2 SMNVEV (reference sequence). V dropped 5 bases and J dropped 6 bases, with 14 bases sitting between them. The same specimen was also included in a second study, on T cells in Graves' hyperthyroidism and ophthalmopathy.

This clonotype originated in a woman aged 18-30 years with Graves disease. The starting material was peripheral blood mononuclear cells (PBMCs), obtained at new diagnosis, from a patient treated with antithyroid drugs. This sequence joins TRBV27 and TRBJ2-4; D not resolved. CDR3 sequence: CASSPWARGNIQYF. The CDR3 nucleotides read TGTGCCAGCAGTCCATGGGCCCGAGGAAACATTCAGTACTTC.